This T cell receptor (beta chain) was captured in a study of beta chain features in type 1 diabetes. Overall study context: Age, gender, cell numbers and subset yield matched between patients and controls. Study-level findings and limits: At VDJ recombination sites, type 1 diabetes patients had fewer insertions and more deleted nucleotides. The study found that naive, central memory and Treg TCRB repertoires appeared more similar in patients than in healthy donors.

Reverse transcribing all isolated RNA meant expressed TCRB transcripts were sequenced. Method: immunoSEQ multiplex PCR; TCRdb's copy keeps in-frame clones and lacks some. The sample holds 500,000 to 700,000 clones, about 16% seen once. V lost 3 bases and J 1 base, leaving 16 bases between the germline ends. Germline lookup yields CDR1 SNHLY and CDR2 FYNNEI. CDR3 length equals 18 residues. On this clone: Its antigen is not known.

Cell sorting via CD45RO/CCR7/CD25/CD127/CD95/CD27 was performed to obtain CD4+ naive, central memory, regulatory and stem cell-like memory cells. This chain uses TRBV2 with TRBJ2-6; D possibly corresponds to TRBD2 (7 bases). The source material was naive CD4+ T cells from blood. The TCR comes from a man younger than 30 in good health. In DNA form, the CDR3 reads TGTGCCAGCAGTGAGTACGGGGGGCGAATATCTGGGGCCAACGTCCTGACTTTC. As protein: CASSEYGGRISGANVLTF. Variable domain in full (rest from reference TRBV2 and TRBJ2-6): EPEVTQTPSHQVTQMGQEVILRCVPISNHLYFYWYRQILGQKVEFLVSFYNNEISEKSEIFDDQFSVERPDGSNFTLKIRSTKLEDSAMYFCASSEYGGRISGANVLTFGAGSRLTVL.